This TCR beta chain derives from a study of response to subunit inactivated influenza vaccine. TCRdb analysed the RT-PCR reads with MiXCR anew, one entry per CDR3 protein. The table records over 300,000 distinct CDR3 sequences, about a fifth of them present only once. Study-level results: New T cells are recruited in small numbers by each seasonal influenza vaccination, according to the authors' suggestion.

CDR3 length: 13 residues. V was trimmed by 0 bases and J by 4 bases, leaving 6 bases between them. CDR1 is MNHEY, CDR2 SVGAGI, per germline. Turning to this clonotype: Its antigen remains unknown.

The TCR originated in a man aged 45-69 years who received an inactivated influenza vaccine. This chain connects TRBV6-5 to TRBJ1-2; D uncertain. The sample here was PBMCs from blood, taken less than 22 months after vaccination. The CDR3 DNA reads TGTGCCAGCAGTTACTCGGCCGGCTATGGCTACACCTTC. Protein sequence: CASSYSAGYGYTF.